This T cell receptor (beta chain) was recorded in a study of blood T cells in healthy people across ages. A second PCR, run for about 7 to 11 cycles, used a sample-barcoded 5' primer plus a J-beta primer mix. From the 5' RACE reads, TCRdb called clonotypes with MiXCR, one entry per CDR3 protein. The sample records fewer than 900,000 distinct CDR3 sequences, around 45% being singletons. Trimming took 4 bases from V and 0 from J; bases not matched to a gene: 13. The germline V gene has CDR1 SGHRS and CDR2 YFSETQ. CDR3 length: 20 residues. This sequence originates from a woman between 55 and 75 years old in good health. The rearrangement joins TRBV5-1 to TRBJ2-1, with 13 bases identical to TRBD2. The material sequenced was blood. The CDR3 loop is CASSAAGLAGALSSYNEQFF. In DNA form, the CDR3 reads TGCGCCAGCAGCGCCGCAGGACTAGCGGGAGCATTAAGCTCCTACAATGAGCAGTTCTTC.